This is a list of T cell receptor beta chains from one sample in a study of human T cells and chemical hapten exposure. TCRdb recomputed calls from the RACE reads with MiXCR, one row per CDR3 protein. The data contain around 300,000 distinct CDR3 sequences, over 5% of them seen just once; the ten biggest clones take up about 7.7%. The material was whole blood, obtained in connection with sensitization to the hapten diphenylcyclopropenone (DPC). The receptors come from a woman younger than 35 with alopecia areata. Some clones in this sample may be carry-over from other donors' samples. The CDR3 runs from the conserved cysteine through the conserved F or W. The order of the fields is V gene, CDR3 protein.

V gene: TRBV9
CDR3 protein: CASSVTPMNTEAFF

V gene: TRBV7-2
CDR3 protein: CASRAQGLHTEAFF

V gene: TRBV5-4
CDR3 protein: CASSPTGARNIQYF

V gene: TRBV20-1
CDR3 protein: CSVRPGQINSYEQYF

V gene: TRBV12-3/TRBV12-4
CDR3 protein: CASGTREAFF

V gene: TRBV27
CDR3 protein: CASRGYSYNSPLHF

V gene: TRBV6-1
CDR3 protein: CASSPRPYEQYF

V gene: TRBV7-2
CDR3 protein: CASSFAFRSRGKNIQYF

V gene: TRBV7-9
CDR3 protein: CASSLVVNTEAFF

V gene: TRBV4-2
CDR3 protein: CASSQDRAGGPFQETQYF

V gene: TRBV6-5
CDR3 protein: CASREDGNYGYTF

V gene: TRBV15
CDR3 protein: CATSRQHEETLHF

V gene: TRBV28
CDR3 protein: CASSPGGNGELFF

V gene: TRBV12-3/TRBV12-4
CDR3 protein: CASSLILAFGELFF

V gene: TRBV7-2
CDR3 protein: CASSLDGNYGYTF

V gene: TRBV29-1
CDR3 protein: CSGTVGTSGYEQYF

V gene: TRBV5-1
CDR3 protein: CASSLGNSVRFQETQYF

V gene: TRBV7-8
CDR3 protein: CASSFEGQGSADTQYF

V gene: TRBV28
CDR3 protein: CASRGSHQPQHF

V gene: TRBV24-1
CDR3 protein: CATSDGGLAGELFF

V gene: TRBV5-6
CDR3 protein: CASSVGGEAFF

V gene: TRBV18
CDR3 protein: CASSPGTGGTQPQHF

V gene: TRBV20-1
CDR3 protein: CSALEGAVDQPQHF

V gene: TRBV7-9
CDR3 protein: CASSPFPGQERSNEQFF

V gene: TRBV20-1
CDR3 protein: CSARHIGTGENIQYF